Each of the 20 T cell receptor beta chains below was sequenced from the same sample in a study of CD8 T cells in ankylosing spondylitis. One entry per CDR3 protein, called by TCRdb with MiXCR from the 5' RACE reads. The table records around 250,000 distinct CDR3 sequences, 18% of them present only once. Sequencing input: blood, either unsorted or a sorted T cell fraction (not recorded which). The receptor set was obtained from a male donor with ankylosing spondylitis or in good health (not recorded which).

The table lists this clonotype with a few counts. The genes are TRBV2 and TRBJ1-5; 7 bases fit TRBD1. Germline V gives CDR1 SNHLY, CDR2 FYNNEI. J was trimmed by 4 bases and V by 4 bases; bases with no gene match: 16. The length of the CDR3 is 18 residues. CDR3 region: CASSGRRDSGSLNQPQHF. The CDR3 DNA sequence: TGTGCCAGCAGTGGACGCCGGGACAGTGGATCTTTAAATCAGCCCCAGCATTTT.

This clonotype was seen at least ten times. The chain is built from TRBV27 and TRBJ2-2; D is unclear. Germline CDR1 reads MNHEY; CDR2 reads SMNVEV (reference sequence). The CDR3 loop spans 16 amino acids. Trimming removed 7 bases from V and 0 bases from J, with 15 bases in between. In nucleotides, the CDR3 is TGTGCCAGCACCGTAACCAAGGCTACGAACACCGGGGAGCTGTTTTTT. This encodes CASTVTKATNTGELFF.

In this sample, this clonotype turned up a few times. The chain links TRBV10-3 to TRBJ2-1, with a tentative D call TRBD2 (6 bases). Between the trimmed V and J ends, which lost 4 bases and 15 bases, there was a span of 16 bases. CDR1 is ENHRY and CDR2 is SYGVKD in the germline V gene. The CDR3 extends over 12 amino acids. DNA for the CDR3: TGTGCCATCAGTGCGCGGGACCCCGAGTGGTTCTTC. This codes for CAISARDPEWFF.

This clonotype was counted between two and nine times. This chain joins TRBV27 and TRBJ2-7, with 12 bases that match TRBD2. Germline V CDR1 and CDR2: MNHEY, SMNVEV (reference sequence). V lost 6 bases and J lost 3; bases outside the gene matches: 6. This CDR3 is built from 15 residues. The DNA of the CDR3 is TGTGCCAGCAGCCAGCTGACTAGCGGGGGCTACGAGCAGTACTTC. It codes for CASSQLTSGGYEQYF.

The CDR3 bases are TGCGCCAGCAGCCCGGGGGTTAGCGGGTTCTACGAGCAGTACTTC. This encodes CASSPGVSGFYEQYF. The chain uses TRBV4-1 and TRBJ2-7, with 7 bases aligning to TRBD2. The CDR3 spans 15 residues. With 4 bases clipped from V and 3 bases from J, the junction kept 9 bases outside the gene matches. CDR1 MGHRA and CDR2 YSYEKL come from the germline V gene.

This sequence joins TRBV2 and TRBJ2-2; a weak D match, TRBD1 (5 bases). V lost 6 bases, J lost 1 base, and 6 bases lay in between. The CDR3 sequence is 13 residues long. Germline V CDR1 and CDR2: SNHLY, FYNNEI. The CDR3, as DNA: TGTGCCAGCAGACAGGTGAACACCGGGGAGCTGTTTTTT. Translated: CASRQVNTGELFF.

This clonotype appeared many times. The V and J genes are TRBV12-3 or TRBV12-4 and TRBJ2-7; TRBD2 matches at 13 bases. J was trimmed by 0 bases and V by 7 bases; bases with no gene match: 3. The CDR3 runs 15 residues. CDR3 sequence reads: CASKRTSGSSYEQYF. The CDR3 DNA reads as TGTGCCAGCAAGAGGACTAGCGGGAGCTCCTACGAGCAGTACTTC.

This rearrangement joins TRBV6-1 to TRBJ2-7; 12 nucleotides agree with TRBD2. CDR3 length: 15 amino acids. J gave up 5 bases and V 7 bases, and 9 bases lay outside the gene matches. Per the germline V gene, CDR1 is MNHNS and CDR2 is SASEGT. CDR3 sequence: CASKGLAGSNDEQYF. The CDR3 DNA reads TGTGCCAGCAAAGGACTAGCGGGATCAAACGACGAGCAGTACTTC.

The J gene is TRBJ2-7, the V gene TRBV15, with D unclear. Germline V gives CDR1 LNHNV, CDR2 YYDKDF (reference sequence). CDR3 size: 15 residues. The V end lost 0 bases, the J end lost 11 bases, and 20 bases lay between the germline ends. The CDR3 DNA is TGTGCCACCAGCAGAGATTGGGCCAGTTTGACCCTGGAGTACTTC. It specifies CATSRDWASLTLEYF.

This clonotype has just a few counts. The chain uses TRBV12-3 or TRBV12-4 and TRBJ2-7; TRBD1 matches at 7 bases. This CDR3 is built from 14 residues. The J segment lost 7 bases and the V segment lost 6 bases, leaving 12 bases of the junction unmatched. The CDR3 sequence: CASSPRRGPGEQYF. CDR3 in DNA: TGTGCCAGCAGCCCCCGTAGGGGGCCGGGGGAGCAGTACTTC.

This clonotype was detected only a few times. This chain links TRBV27 with TRBJ2-5; 7 positions match TRBD1. The CDR3 runs to 17 residues. The germline CDR1 and CDR2 sequences are MNHEY and SMNVEV (reference sequence). V trimming: 5 bases; J trimming: 4 bases; junction bases outside the gene matches: 16. As DNA, the CDR3 is TGTGCCAGCAGTCCGCTACAGGGGCTCTTAGCAGTAGAGACCCAGTACTTC. Protein product: CASSPLQGLLAVETQYF.

This clonotype was recorded many times. The chain uses TRBV29-1 and TRBJ2-1; 8 bases align to TRBD2. The CDR3 consists of 14 residues. CDR1 and CDR2 from the germline V gene are SQVTM and ANQGSEA. V dropped 3 bases and J dropped 6; count of bases not matched to a gene: 7. CDR3 protein: CSVDRTSGINEQFF. The CDR3 nucleotides are TGCAGCGTTGATCGAACTAGCGGTATCAATGAGCAGTTCTTC.

This clonotype was seen more than once but under ten times. The rearrangement uses TRBV29-1 and TRBJ2-5; TRBD1 matches 7 bases. This CDR3 is built from 13 residues. The V and J ends lost 7 bases and 1 base, in that order; junction bases with no gene match: 6. Germline V CDR1 and CDR2: SQVTM, ANQGSEA. This chain's CDR3 is CSGGTDVQETQYF. In DNA form, the CDR3 reads TGCAGCGGGGGGACAGACGTCCAAGAGACCCAGTACTTC.

This clonotype was seen more than once but under ten times. V gene TRBV4-3 combines with J gene TRBJ2-1, with 12 bases lining up with TRBD2. V shed 2 bases and J 6 bases; nucleotides not matched to a gene: 5. In germline, CDR1 is LGHNA, CDR2 YSLEER. This CDR3 has 16 residues. CDR3 sequence reads: CASSQNPSGRGNEQFF. The CDR3 DNA reads TGCGCCAGCAGCCAAAACCCTAGCGGGAGGGGCAATGAGCAGTTCTTC.

This clonotype showed up just once. The chain combines TRBV28 with TRBJ2-7, with D maybe TRBD1 (5 bases). The CDR3 has 16 residues. CDR1 and CDR2 (germline): MDHEN, SYDVKM. Trimming shortened V by 0 bases and J by 3 bases, and 15 bases separated the two germline ends. CDR3 protein: CASSLCCLGQGYEQYF. DNA of the CDR3: TGTGCCAGCAGTTTATGCTGCTTAGGGCAGGGCTACGAGCAGTACTTC.

The chain is built from TRBV24-1 and TRBJ2-3; TRBD2 matches at 14 bases. Trimming at V came to 4 bases and at J to 4 bases, leaving 3 bases not matched to a gene. The CDR3 length is 16 residues. Germline V gene lookup returns CDR1 KGHDR and CDR2 SFDVKD. The CDR3 bases are TGTGCCACCAGTGAGCCGACTAGCGGGAGGGCAGATACGCAGTATTTT. It translates to CATSEPTSGRADTQYF.

Ten or more counts support this clonotype. The V and J genes are TRBV7-6 and TRBJ1-1; possibly TRBD1 for D (5 bases). V was cut by 1 base and J by 1 base, with 7 bases left in between. This CDR3 is 14 amino acids long. Germline lookup yields CDR1 SGHVS and CDR2 FNYEAQ. In DNA form, the CDR3 reads TGTGCCAGCAGCTTAGTTCAGGGGAACACTGAAGCTTTCTTT. The encoded protein is CASSLVQGNTEAFF. The variable domain in full, with the rest retrieved from reference TRBV7-6 and TRBJ1-1, is GAGVSQSPRYKVTKRGQDVALRCDPISGHVSLYWYRQALGQGPEFLTYFNYEAQQDKSGLPNDRFSAERPEGSISTLTIQRTEQRDSAMYRCASSLVQGNTEAFFGQGTRLTVV.

The V gene is TRBV7-9, the J gene TRBJ2-1; D call uncertain. V was shortened by 5 bases and J by 6 bases, with 14 bases between the two germline ends. The CDR3 has 14 residues. Germline V lookup: CDR1 SEHNR, CDR2 FQNEAQ (reference sequence). Here the CDR3 DNA reads TGTGCCAGCAGCCCTTGGCCCACCGGCAATGAGCAGTTCTTC. Its protein product is CASSPWPTGNEQFF.

This clonotype was picked up a small number of times. Written as DNA, the CDR3 is TGCGCCAGCAGTTTTTCTTCCGGGACAGGGTTTTGGAACACCGGGGAGCTGTTTTTT. Its protein product is CASSFSSGTGFWNTGELFF. The genes are TRBV5-1 and TRBJ2-2, with 9 positions matching TRBD1. The CDR3 spans 19 residues. Germline CDR1 is SGHRS and CDR2 is YFSETQ. The junction had 15 bases not matched to a gene; V was cut back by 5 bases and J by 1 base.

This clonotype was detected only a few times. The gene calls are TRBV6-5 and TRBJ2-1; TRBD2 aligns across 10 bases. V shed 2 bases, J shed 3 bases, and the junction held 10 bases outside the gene matches. This CDR3 is built from 18 residues. Germline-derived CDR1 and CDR2 are MNHEY and SVGAGI. In nucleotides, the CDR3 is TGTGCCAGCAGTTACGGTAACCTAGCGGGAGTAGGCTACAATGAGCAGTTCTTC. Translation: CASSYGNLAGVGYNEQFF.